This entry features one T cell receptor beta chain sequence. The method was immunoSEQ multiplex PCR; TCRdb's version includes in-frame clones alone and lacks a portion of them. The data show about 93,000 clones, approximately 92% seen once. The sample comes from a study of T cell changes during pregnancy in multiple sclerosis. This CDR3 has 12 amino acids. V was clipped by 5 bases and J by 7 bases; unmatched bases: 2. Germline V lookup: CDR1 SGHVS, CDR2 FNYEAQ. The rearrangement joins TRBV7-6 to TRBJ2-1; 7 nucleotides align to TRBD1. The origin of this receptor is a female donor with multiple sclerosis, enrolled in a pregnancy study. The sequencing used peripheral blood, collected after pregnancy. Written as DNA, the CDR3 is TGTGCCAGCAGCCCGACAGGGAATGAGCAGTTCTTC. It is translated as CASSPTGNEQFF.